These 4 T cell receptor beta chains came from one sample sequenced in a study of T cells in Graves' hyperthyroidism and ophthalmopathy. TCR beta CDR3 sequences were amplified from RNA transcripts. During a first-round RT-PCR of the TCR CDR3, the HTBI primer set was used. MiXCR, applied by TCRdb to the multiplex PCR reads, yields one record per CDR3 protein. The data hold about 640,000 distinct CDR3 sequences, with less than 25% observed a single time. Sequencing was done on a sample of blood. The source is a man in his thirties or forties with Graves' ophthalmopathy.

V gene TRBV2 combines with J gene TRBJ2-1; D uncertain. Looked up from germline, CDR1 is SNHLY and CDR2 is FYNNEI. V lost 7 bases to trimming and J lost 4 bases, with 5 bases between them. The CDR3 contains 11 residues. For the CDR3, the DNA is TGTGCCAGCAACATGTACAATGAGCAGTTCTTC. Translated: CASNMYNEQFF. The whole variable domain, remainder taken from reference TRBV2 and TRBJ2-1, is EPEVTQTPSHQVTQMGQEVILRCVPISNHLYFYWYRQILGQKVEFLVSFYNNEISEKSEIFDDQFSVERPDGSNFTLKIRSTKLEDSAMYFCASNMYNEQFFGPGTRLTVL.

The V call is TRBV6-6, the J call TRBJ1-5, with a tentative D call TRBD1 (5 bases). The CDR3 is 14 amino acids. Trimming removed 2 bases at V and 4 bases at J, with 9 bases between. CDR1 is MNHNY, CDR2 SVGAGI, per germline (reference sequence). CDR3 sequence reads: CASSYGAGNQPQHF. The CDR3 region has the DNA TGTGCCAGCAGTTACGGGGCAGGGAATCAGCCCCAGCATTTT.

This clonotype showed up just a few times. V and J are TRBV20-1 and TRBJ1-6; no clear D gene. Germline-derived CDR1 and CDR2 are DFQATT and SNEGSKA (reference sequence). Trimming pared 0 bases from V and 4 bases from J, leaving 1 base between. This CDR3 has 12 amino acids. CDR3 nucleotide sequence: TGCAGTGCTAGAGATTATAATTCACCCCTCCACTTT. This translates into CSARDYNSPLHF.

This rearrangement joins TRBV7-3 to TRBJ2-5; D is possibly TRBD2 (6 bases). Looked up from germline, CDR1 is SGHTA and CDR2 is FQGTGA. The CDR3 spans 16 residues. Deletions cut 2 bases from V and 5 bases from J, with 18 bases between. CDR3 DNA sequence: TGTGCCAGCAGCTTATATGGACGGGAGTTGGGGGAGACCCAGTACTTC. It specifies CASSLYGRELGETQYF.